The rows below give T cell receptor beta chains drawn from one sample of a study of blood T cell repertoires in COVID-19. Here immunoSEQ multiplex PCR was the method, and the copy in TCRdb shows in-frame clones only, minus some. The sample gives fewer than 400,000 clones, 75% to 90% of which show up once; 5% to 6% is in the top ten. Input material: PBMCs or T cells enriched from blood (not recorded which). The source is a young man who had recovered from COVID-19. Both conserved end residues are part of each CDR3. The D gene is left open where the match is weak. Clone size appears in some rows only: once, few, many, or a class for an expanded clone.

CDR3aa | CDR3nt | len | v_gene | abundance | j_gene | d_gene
CASGSGRTGFRNNEQFF | TGTGCTAGTGGTTCGGGCCGGACAGGGTTTAGGAACAATGAGCAGTTCTTC | 17 | TRBV12-5 | once | TRBJ2-1 | TRBD1
CASSTSGFEQYF | TGTGCCAGCAGTACTTCAGGGTTCGAGCAGTACTTC | 12 | TRBV2 | once | TRBJ2-7 | -
CSALTGYGGELFF | TGCAGCGCCCTCACAGGGTACGGCGGGGAGCTGTTTTTT | 13 | TRBV29-1 | - | TRBJ2-2 | -
CASSLAIQGSYGYTF | TGTGCCAGCAGCTTAGCCATACAGGGAAGCTATGGCTACACCTTC | 15 | TRBV7-8 | - | TRBJ1-2 | -
CASSSPPGGRGTEAFF | TGTGCCAGCAGTTCCCCTCCAGGGGGTAGGGGCACTGAAGCTTTCTTT | 16 | TRBV28 | - | TRBJ1-1 | TRBD1
CASSSRTSGRTDTQYF | TGTGCCAGCAGCTCCAGGACTAGCGGCCGCACAGATACGCAGTATTTT | 16 | TRBV11-2 | - | TRBJ2-3 | TRBD2
CASSPQRRVEIEQYF | TGTGCCAGCAGTCCCCAGCGCAGGGTGGAGATCGAGCAGTACTTC | 15 | TRBV6-5 | - | TRBJ2-7 | -
CASSFSQEYGYTF | TGTGCCAGCAGTTTCTCACAGGAGTATGGCTACACCTTC | 13 | TRBV12-3/TRBV12-4 | - | TRBJ1-2 | -
CASSLGLAGGYEQYF | TGTGCCAGCAGTTTGGGACTAGCGGGGGGTTATGAGCAGTACTTC | 15 | TRBV28 | - | TRBJ2-7 | TRBD2
CSASKSGGTDTQYF | TGCAGTGCTAGTAAAAGCGGGGGCACAGATACGCAGTATTTT | 14 | TRBV20-1 | - | TRBJ2-3 | TRBD2
CASSRGGGDYGYTF | TGTGCCAGCAGCCGCGGCGGGGGGGACTATGGCTACACCTTC | 14 | TRBV28 | once | TRBJ1-2 | -
CASSIAPDTRGYTF | TGTGCCAGTAGTATAGCCCCTGACACTAGGGGCTACACCTTC | 14 | TRBV19 | - | TRBJ1-2 | -
CASSLFTSGVTYEQYF | TGTGCCAGCAGTTTATTCACTAGCGGGGTAACCTACGAGCAGTACTTC | 16 | TRBV28 | - | TRBJ2-7 | TRBD2
CASSYSSSNQPQHF | TGTGCCAGCAGTTACTCGAGTAGCAATCAGCCCCAGCATTTT | 14 | TRBV6-5 | - | TRBJ1-5 | -
CASSIVLGGGSQPQHF | TGTGCCAGTAGTATAGTTTTGGGAGGGGGTTCACAGCCCCAGCATTTT | 16 | TRBV19 | - | TRBJ1-5 | -
CASSQTGQGAETQYF | TGTGCCAGTAGCCAGACGGGACAGGGGGCGGAGACCCAGTACTTC | 15 | TRBV19 | - | TRBJ2-5 | TRBD1
CASSPAGSTDTQYF | TGTGCCAGCTCACCTGCAGGGAGCACAGATACGCAGTATTTT | 14 | TRBV18 | - | TRBJ2-3 | -
CASSLVLVGDEQFF | TGTGCCAGCAGCTTAGTCCTAGTCGGAGATGAGCAGTTCTTC | 14 | TRBV11-2 | - | TRBJ2-1 | -
CASGATYEQYF | TGTGCCAGCGGTGCTACCTACGAGCAGTACTTC | 11 | TRBV27 | once | TRBJ2-7 | -
CASSLGRVDSGANVLTF | TGCGCCAGCAGCTTGGGCAGGGTGGACTCTGGGGCCAACGTCCTGACTTTC | 17 | TRBV5-1 | - | TRBJ2-6 | -
CASSPSGGYEQYF | TGTGCCAGCTCACCGAGTGGAGGCTACGAGCAGTACTTC | 13 | TRBV18 | - | TRBJ2-7 | -
CASRTGGYEQYF | TGTGCCAGTCGGACAGGGGGCTACGAGCAGTACTTC | 12 | TRBV2 | - | TRBJ2-7 | TRBD1
CASSLQGARTEAFF | TGCGCCAGCAGCTTGCAAGGGGCGCGTACTGAAGCTTTCTTT | 14 | TRBV5-1 | - | TRBJ1-1 | -
CTSSQDRFGDRGRVYSGNTIYF | TGCACCAGCAGCCAAGATAGGTTCGGGGACAGGGGGCGCGTGTACTCTGGAAACACCATATATTTT | 22 | TRBV1 | - | TRBJ1-3 | -
CASIRDREGTQYF | TGTGCCAGCATAAGGGACAGGGAGGGGACCCAGTACTTC | 13 | TRBV6-5 | - | TRBJ2-5 | TRBD1
CASSDSSGANVLTF | TGTGCCAGCTCAGACAGCTCTGGGGCCAACGTCCTGACTTTC | 14 | TRBV18 | - | TRBJ2-6 | -
CASRLDRVPYEQYF | TGTGCCAGCAGACTGGACAGGGTGCCCTACGAGCAGTACTTC | 14 | TRBV28 | - | TRBJ2-7 | TRBD1
CASSLDGRGAGYTF | TGCGCCAGCAGCTTGGACGGCAGGGGGGCTGGCTACACCTTC | 14 | TRBV5-1 | - | TRBJ1-2 | TRBD1
CASSLDAGGYEQYF | TGCGCCAGCAGCCTTGACGCGGGGGGCTACGAGCAGTACTTC | 14 | TRBV4-1 | - | TRBJ2-7 | TRBD2
CASSSEVRAYNEQFF | TGCGCCAGCAGCTCGGAAGTGCGGGCCTACAATGAGCAGTTCTTC | 15 | TRBV5-1 | - | TRBJ2-1 | -
CASTLDRGQNIQYF | TGTGCCAGTACCTTGGACAGGGGGCAAAACATTCAGTACTTC | 14 | TRBV19 | - | TRBJ2-4 | TRBD1
CASSPGARYTDTQYF | TGTGCCAGCAGTCCAGGGGCCCGCTACACAGATACGCAGTATTTT | 15 | TRBV2 | - | TRBJ2-3 | -
CASRVEGASTDTQYF | TGTGCCAGCAGAGTAGAGGGGGCAAGCACAGATACGCAGTATTTT | 15 | TRBV2 | - | TRBJ2-3 | TRBD1
CASSLAEEVNEQFF | TGTGCCAGCAGCTTGGCCGAGGAAGTCAATGAGCAGTTCTTC | 14 | TRBV5-8 | - | TRBJ2-1 | -
CASRGGEDQPQHF | TGTGCCAGCAGAGGTGGGGAGGATCAGCCCCAGCATTTT | 13 | TRBV2 | - | TRBJ1-5 | -
CASSVAWGGRETQYF | TGTGCCAGCAGCGTAGCCTGGGGGGGGCGAGAGACCCAGTACTTC | 15 | TRBV9 | - | TRBJ2-5 | -
CASSLGASYGYTF | TGTGCCAGCAGTTTAGGTGCCAGCTATGGCTACACCTTC | 13 | TRBV28 | - | TRBJ1-2 | -
CATSDCGGRGCLIYRCEAFF | TGTGCCACCAGTGATTGTGGAGGGCGCGGGTGCCTAATTTACCGTTGTGAAGCTTTCTTT | 20 | TRBV24-1 | once | TRBJ1-1 | -
CASSPARTSGQETQYF | TGTGCCAGTAGTCCCGCCCGGACTAGCGGTCAAGAGACCCAGTACTTC | 16 | TRBV19 | - | TRBJ2-5 | TRBD2
CSVEDRGYGYTF | TGCAGCGTTGAGGACAGGGGCTATGGCTACACCTTC | 12 | TRBV29-1 | - | TRBJ1-2 | TRBD1
CASSYPGEETQYF | TGTGCCAGCAGTTACCCAGGGGAAGAGACCCAGTACTTC | 13 | TRBV6-6 | - | TRBJ2-5 | -